This T cell receptor (beta chain) was sequenced for a study of Graves' ophthalmopathy and Graves' hyperthyroidism. The CDR3 contains 12 residues. Germline CDR1 reads SEHNR; CDR2 reads FQNEAQ (reference sequence). Deletions cut 0 bases from V and 5 bases from J, with 2 bases between. In this sample, this clonotype turned up many times. PBMCs originated in under 13 ml of fresh peripheral blood. Scientists amplified the TCR beta CDR3 regions from RNA transcripts. The first round was an RT-PCR with HTBI primers, and the second round was a multiplex PCR. TCRdb ran MiXCR on the multiplex PCR reads and lists one entry per CDR3 protein. The table lists approximately 700,000 distinct CDR3 sequences, over 40% of them singletons.

Material: peripheral blood. The rearrangement uses TRBV7-9 and TRBJ1-5; D is unclear. The sequence derives from an adult man with Graves' ophthalmopathy. The CDR3 sequence: CASSLAHQPQHF. The CDR3 bases are TGTGCCAGCAGCTTAGCGCATCAGCCCCAGCATTTT. Combining the CDR3 with reference TRBV7-9 and TRBJ1-5 gives the whole variable domain DTGVSQNPRHKITKRGQNVTFRCDPISEHNRLYWYRQTLGQGPEFLTYFQNEAQLEKSRLLSDRFSAERPKGSFSTLEIQRTEQGDSAMYLCASSLAHQPQHFGDGTRLSIL.